This T cell receptor (beta chain) was documented in a study of tissue T cells after allogeneic stem cell transplantation. Points on this clone: Any gene name here is a mouse gene name. Other DNA sequences in the same sample also yield this CDR3.

TCRdb's copy holds only in-frame clones and misses some; the assay was immunoSEQ multiplex PCR. The sample lists about 6,600 clones, around 50% occurring once. Noted time point: mouse harvest day 7 after allogeneic transplant. The graft held 10^6 splenic CD5+ T cells and 10^7 T-cell-depleted bone marrow cells. This receptor was obtained from a female BALB/c mouse given C57BL/6 T cells with graft-versus-host disease after an allogeneic hematopoietic cell transplant. Sequenced material: lymph node tissue.

CDR3 DNA, as far as it was read: TGTGCCAGCAGCTTAGGCTGGGGGAGTGCAGAAACGCTGTAT. Translation: CASSLGWGSAETLY. The full-length CDR3 reads as CASSLGWGSAETLYF. The chain recombines TRBV3 with TRBJ2-3; TRBD2 matches 7 bases. The CDR3 goes on 1 residue after the read ends, and that part is filled in from the germline J gene. Germline CDR1 is SNHLY and CDR2 is FYNGKV (reference sequence). V lost 1 base, J lost 0 bases, and 1 base stayed unmatched. There are 15 residues in the CDR3.